This T cell receptor beta chain was captured in a study of T cell responses to AZD1222 COVID-19 vaccine. Study outcomes and limitations: With dominance at 160-218 and 743-854, vaccine-associated CD4 TCRs spanned spike. Baseline serostatus was positive in only six or seven AZD1222 recipients.

There are 12 residues in the CDR3. Looked up from germline, CDR1 is ENHRY and CDR2 is SYGVKD. Trimming took off 2 bases at V and 5 bases at J, with 3 bases between the two ends. Libraries were prepared by immunoSEQ multiplex PCR; TCRdb keeps only in-frame clonotypes and omits some of them. The repertoire holds over 150,000 clones, with 88% as singletons. Concerning this clone itself: Its matching antigen is unknown.

The receptor was derived from an adult who received the AZD1222 COVID-19 vaccine. This rearrangement joins TRBV10-3 to TRBJ1-4, with unresolved D. The input for sequencing was peripheral blood, taken 28 days after the second AZD1222 dose. The CDR3, as DNA: TGTGCCATCAGTGAGCAGAATGAAAAACTGTTTTTT. This gives the protein CAISEQNEKLFF.